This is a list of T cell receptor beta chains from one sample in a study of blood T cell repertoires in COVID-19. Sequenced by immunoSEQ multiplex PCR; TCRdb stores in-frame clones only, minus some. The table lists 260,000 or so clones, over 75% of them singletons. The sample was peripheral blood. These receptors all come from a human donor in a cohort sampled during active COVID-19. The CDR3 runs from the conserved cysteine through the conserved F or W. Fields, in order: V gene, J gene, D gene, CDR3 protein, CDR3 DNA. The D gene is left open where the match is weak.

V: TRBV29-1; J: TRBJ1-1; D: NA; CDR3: CSVEDREDDTEAFF; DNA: TGCAGCGTTGAAGATCGGGAGGATGACACTGAAGCTTTCTTT
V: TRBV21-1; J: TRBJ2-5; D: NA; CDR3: CASSKCREEETQYF; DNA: TGTGCCAGCAGCAAATGTCGGGAGGAGGAGACCCAGTACTTC
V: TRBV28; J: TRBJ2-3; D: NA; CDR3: CASSFTPPSDTQYF; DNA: TGTGCCAGCAGTTTTACTCCTCCATCAGATACGCAGTATTTT
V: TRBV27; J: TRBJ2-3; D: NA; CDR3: CASSLTVFYTQYF; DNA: TGTGCCAGCAGCCTGACAGTGTTTTATACGCAGTATTTT
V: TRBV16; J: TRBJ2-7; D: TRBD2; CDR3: CASSQFQRDSGEQYF; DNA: TGTGCCAGCAGCCAATTCCAGCGGGATAGTGGCGAGCAGTACTTC
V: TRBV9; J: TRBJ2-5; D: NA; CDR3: CASSVKPLSMETQYF; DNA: TGTGCCAGCAGCGTTAAACCCCTTAGTATGGAGACCCAGTACTTC
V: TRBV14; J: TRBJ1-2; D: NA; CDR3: CASSQAAGAWYGYTF; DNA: TGTGCCAGCAGCCAAGCCGCGGGGGCTTGGTATGGCTACACCTTC
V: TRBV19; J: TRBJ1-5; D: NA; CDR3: CASQKARVSEQPQHF; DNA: TGTGCCAGCCAAAAAGCCAGGGTTTCAGAACAGCCCCAGCATTTT
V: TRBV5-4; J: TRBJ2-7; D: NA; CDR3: CASSLLTRRAGYEQYF; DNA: TGTGCCAGCAGCTTGCTCACGAGGCGGGCAGGATACGAGCAGTACTTC
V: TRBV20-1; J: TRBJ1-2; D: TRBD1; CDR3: CSASSLDRDPGYGYTF; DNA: TGCAGTGCTAGTTCTCTGGACAGGGACCCGGGTTATGGCTACACCTTC
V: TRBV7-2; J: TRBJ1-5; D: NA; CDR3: CASSLMGQEGQPQHF; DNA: TGTGCCAGCAGCTTAATGGGGCAGGAGGGGCAGCCCCAGCATTTT
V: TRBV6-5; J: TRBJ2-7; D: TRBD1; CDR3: CASSSGQGRYF; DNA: TGTGCCAGCAGTTCGGGACAGGGACGGTACTTC
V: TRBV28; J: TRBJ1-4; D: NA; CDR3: CASSFSATNEKLFF; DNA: TGTGCCAGCAGTTTTTCAGCAACTAATGAAAAACTGTTTTTT
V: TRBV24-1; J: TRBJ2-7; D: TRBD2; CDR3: CATSDHRTSGKGDYEQYF; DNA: TGTGCCACCAGTGACCATAGGACTAGCGGGAAAGGGGATTACGAGCAGTACTTC
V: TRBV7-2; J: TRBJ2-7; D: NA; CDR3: CASSQLAYEQYF; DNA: TGTGCCAGCAGCCAACTAGCCTACGAGCAGTACTTC
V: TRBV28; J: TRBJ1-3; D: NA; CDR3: CASNGGGPVSGNTIYF; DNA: TGTGCCAGCAATGGCGGAGGACCCGTCTCTGGAAACACCATATATTTT